Below, 10 T cell receptor beta chains from the same sample are listed, as sequenced in a study of T cells in Graves' hyperthyroidism and ophthalmopathy. Researchers amplified the TCR beta CDR3 regions from RNA transcripts. The primer set for the first-round RT-PCR of the TCR CDR3 was HTBI. TCRdb passed the multiplex PCR reads through MiXCR, listing each CDR3 protein once. In the table there are some 440,000 distinct CDR3 sequences, around a sixth of which are singletons. The specimen sequenced was blood. The receptors come from a woman aged 18-35 years with Graves' hyperthyroidism.

This clonotype was observed many times. The V call is TRBV5-1, the J call TRBJ2-7; 12 bases are a match to TRBD2. CDR1 and CDR2 (germline): SGHRS, YFSETQ. The J segment lost 4 bases and the V segment lost 0 bases, leaving 2 bases of the junction unmatched. This CDR3 contains 15 residues. The DNA of the CDR3 is TGCGCCAGCAGCTTGGTGGGACTAGCGGGTTACGAGCAGTACTTC. Protein product: CASSLVGLAGYEQYF. Together with reference TRBV5-1 and TRBJ2-7, the CDR3 gives the full variable domain: KAGVTQTPRYLIKTRGQQVTLSCSPISGHRSVSWYQQTPGQGLQFLFEYFSETQRNKGNFPGRFSGRQFSNSRSEMNVSTLELGDSALYLCASSLVGLAGYEQYFGPGTRLTVT.

This clonotype was seen at least ten times. J is TRBJ1-5 and V is TRBV28, with a possible D match to TRBD1 (5 bases). The V end lost 0 bases, the J end lost 2 bases, and 11 bases lay between the germline ends. The CDR3 contains 16 residues. The germline V gene has CDR1 MDHEN and CDR2 SYDVKM. The CDR3 region is CASSLWAGRGNQPQHF. The CDR3 DNA follows: TGTGCCAGCAGTTTATGGGCAGGGAGGGGCAATCAGCCCCAGCATTTT.

This clonotype was recorded at least ten times. This chain joins TRBV5-1 and TRBJ2-7; possible D gene TRBD1, 5 bases. The CDR3 runs 14 residues. CDR1 and CDR2 from the germline V gene are SGHRS and YFSETQ. Trimming took 0 bases from V and 2 from J, leaving 9 bases between them. CDR3 sequence: CASSLADTTYEQYF. CDR3 DNA: TGCGCCAGCAGCTTGGCGGACACCACCTACGAGCAGTACTTC.

With respect to this clonotype: This could be a read error, since a much larger clone is one nucleotide away. This chain joins TRBV7-7 and TRBJ2-2; 7 positions agree with TRBD2. CDR1 is SSHAT and CDR2 is FNYEAQ in the germline V gene (reference sequence). The CDR3 consists of 16 residues. The CDR3 sequence: CASSLERGINTGERFF. CDR3 DNA: TGTGCTAGCAGCTTAGAGCGGGGAATTAACACCGGGGAGCGGTTTTTT.

The rearrangement uses TRBV28 and TRBJ2-7; possible D gene TRBD1, 5 bases. The CDR3 contains 14 residues. Germline loops: CDR1 MDHEN, CDR2 SYDVKM. With 8 bases removed from V and 2 bases from J, the gap between germline ends came to 16 bases. The CDR3 nucleotides are TGTGCCAGCTCTCCGGACACCATACCCTACGAGCAGTACTTC. This encodes CASSPDTIPYEQYF.

The chain has TRBV5-1 and TRBJ2-3; 10 bases are shared with TRBD2. The V and J ends lost 4 bases and 1 base, in that order; junction bases with no gene match: 9. Looked up from germline, CDR1 is SGHRS and CDR2 is YFSETQ. CDR3 size: 17 residues. The CDR3 region has the DNA TGCGCCAGCAGCCCCTTAATCCTAGCGGGGGGCACAGATACGCAGTATTTT. Translation: CASSPLILAGGTDTQYF.

The rearrangement joins TRBV5-1 to TRBJ2-3; 8 positions match TRBD2. This CDR3 comprises 16 residues. V lost 0 bases, J lost 4 bases, and 7 bases stayed unmatched. Per germline, CDR1 SGHRS and CDR2 YFSETQ. The CDR3: CASSLVSGSGPDTQYF. DNA of the CDR3: TGCGCCAGCAGCTTGGTAAGCGGGAGTGGGCCAGATACGCAGTATTTT.

To note about this clonotype: Being one base from a much bigger clone, this may be a read error. The V gene is TRBV11-2, the J gene TRBJ2-7; TRBD2 matches at 12 bases. The CDR3 is 15 residues long. V lost 5 bases, J lost 5 bases, and 7 bases stayed unmatched. Germline values: CDR1 SGHAT, CDR2 FQNNGV. The CDR3: CASSAPSGRVDEQYF. CDR3 nucleotides: TGTGCCAGCAGCGCCCCTAGCGGGAGGGTTGACGAGCAGTACTTC.

In its sample, this clonotype was seen many times. The chain recombines TRBV11-2 with TRBJ2-7, with 9 bases that match TRBD1. This CDR3 is 16 amino acids long. V gave up 6 bases and J gave up 2 bases; unmatched junction bases: 11. Germline loops: CDR1 SGHAT, CDR2 FQNNGV. CDR3 region: CASRAPGQGATYEQYF. DNA for the CDR3: TGTGCCAGCAGGGCCCCGGGACAGGGTGCGACCTACGAGCAGTACTTC.

There are a few counts of this clonotype. This rearrangement joins TRBV24-1 to TRBJ2-5, with 9 bases identical to TRBD2. Unmatched junction bases numbered 7, after V lost 9 bases and J lost 3 bases. There are 14 residues in the CDR3. Germline CDR1 is KGHDR and CDR2 is SFDVKD. The CDR3 reads CATANSGGKETQYF. DNA for the CDR3: TGTGCCACCGCGAATAGCGGGGGAAAAGAGACCCAGTACTTC.